The source of this T cell receptor beta chain is a study of cytomegalovirus exposure and HLA in healthy donors. Study results and limitations: Apparent HLA restriction characterized most CMV-associated TCR beta chains in a later analysis.

PCR used 60 Vbeta primers and 13 Jbeta primers. The repertoire was sequenced with immunoSEQ multiplex PCR; TCRdb's copy has only in-frame clones and lacks some. This table holds roughly 77,000 clones, 10% found once. Comment on this clone: Its target is unknown.

Per the germline V gene, CDR1 is LGHNA and CDR2 is YNFKEQ. V was shortened by 2 bases and J by 3 bases, with 8 bases between the two germline ends. The CDR3 has 14 residues. The source material was PBMCs. This chain connects TRBV4-2 to TRBJ2-1; D possibly corresponds to TRBD1 (6 bases). The receptor's source is a man aged 55 to 70 in good health and CMV-seropositive. CDR3 loop: CASSQRDIYNEQFF. CDR3 in DNA: TGTGCCAGCAGCCAACGGGACATCTACAATGAGCAGTTCTTC.